This is a list of T cell receptor beta chains from one sample in a study of CD8+ T cells in alopecia areata. TCRdb's table, derived via immunoSEQ multiplex PCR, lists solely in-frame clones and lacks some. The sample has some 150,000 clones, around 55% seen once. Here the sequenced sample was CD8+ T cells sorted from blood, taken at week 0. Receptors were obtained from a human donor with alopecia areata. CDR3s include the opening cysteine and the closing phenylalanine or tryptophan. Fields, in order: CDR3 length, clone size, D gene, V gene, J gene, CDR3 protein, CDR3 DNA. D genes are given only for firm matches. A clone size is listed for some rows: how often the clone was seen (once, few, many), or a class if it is expanded.

cdr3_length: 15; clone_size: few; d_call: TRBD1; v_call: TRBV4-2; j_call: TRBJ2-1; cdr3_aa: CASNLDRAVYNEQFF; cdr3_nt: TGTGCCAGCAACCTAGACAGGGCCGTCTACAATGAGCAGTTCTTC
cdr3_length: 11; clone_size: -; d_call: -; v_call: TRBV30; j_call: TRBJ2-2; cdr3_aa: CAWNRGRELFF; cdr3_nt: TGTGCCTGGAATAGGGGCCGGGAGCTGTTTTTT
cdr3_length: 15; clone_size: -; d_call: TRBD1; v_call: TRBV27; j_call: TRBJ1-2; cdr3_aa: CASSFHKGQGNGYTF; cdr3_nt: TGTGCCAGCAGTTTTCATAAGGGACAGGGAAATGGCTACACCTTC
cdr3_length: 15; clone_size: -; d_call: -; v_call: TRBV5-1; j_call: TRBJ2-3; cdr3_aa: CASSLSQGRGDTQYF; cdr3_nt: TGCGCCAGCAGCTTGTCGCAGGGGCGGGGAGATACGCAGTATTTT
cdr3_length: 15; clone_size: -; d_call: -; v_call: TRBV30; j_call: TRBJ1-4; cdr3_aa: CAGGESPATNEKLFF; cdr3_nt: TGTGCCGGAGGTGAGAGCCCCGCAACTAATGAAAAACTGTTTTTT
cdr3_length: 12; clone_size: -; d_call: -; v_call: TRBV5-1; j_call: TRBJ1-1; cdr3_aa: CASSFSNTEAFF; cdr3_nt: TGCGCCAGCAGCTTTTCGAACACTGAAGCTTTCTTT
cdr3_length: 15; clone_size: -; d_call: TRBD1; v_call: TRBV27; j_call: TRBJ1-1; cdr3_aa: CASSTLEQGSTEAFF; cdr3_nt: TGTGCCAGCAGCACCTTAGAACAGGGGTCCACTGAAGCTTTCTTT
cdr3_length: 11; clone_size: -; d_call: -; v_call: TRBV30; j_call: TRBJ2-1; cdr3_aa: CAWNSGNEQFF; cdr3_nt: TGTGCCTGGAATAGCGGAAATGAGCAGTTCTTC
cdr3_length: 15; clone_size: -; d_call: -; v_call: TRBV7-3; j_call: TRBJ2-3; cdr3_aa: CASSAVGGTTDTQYF; cdr3_nt: TGTGCCAGCTCGGCGGTCGGGGGCACTACAGATACGCAGTATTTT
cdr3_length: 17; clone_size: -; d_call: TRBD2; v_call: TRBV15; j_call: TRBJ2-1; cdr3_aa: CATSRDLGEGSYNEQFF; cdr3_nt: TGTGCCACCAGCAGAGATCTAGGGGAGGGCTCCTACAATGAGCAGTTCTTC
cdr3_length: 14; clone_size: -; d_call: -; v_call: TRBV29-1; j_call: TRBJ2-3; cdr3_aa: CSVEEGSSTDTQYF; cdr3_nt: TGCAGCGTTGAGGAGGGGTCTAGCACAGATACGCAGTATTTT
cdr3_length: 13; clone_size: -; d_call: -; v_call: TRBV29-1; j_call: TRBJ1-1; cdr3_aa: CSVVIRVGAEAFF; cdr3_nt: TGCAGCGTAGTTATCAGGGTTGGCGCTGAAGCTTTCTTT
cdr3_length: 14; clone_size: -; d_call: -; v_call: TRBV10-1; j_call: TRBJ1-1; cdr3_aa: CASSNLGGDTEAFF; cdr3_nt: TGCGCCAGCAGTAACCTGGGGGGTGACACTGAAGCTTTCTTT
cdr3_length: 13; clone_size: -; d_call: TRBD1; v_call: TRBV30; j_call: TRBJ2-1; cdr3_aa: CAWAQGIGNEQFF; cdr3_nt: TGTGCCTGGGCACAGGGGATCGGCAATGAGCAGTTCTTC
cdr3_length: 11; clone_size: -; d_call: -; v_call: TRBV28; j_call: TRBJ2-1; cdr3_aa: CASNHGNEQFF; cdr3_nt: TGTGCCAGCAACCACGGCAATGAGCAGTTCTTC
cdr3_length: 13; clone_size: -; d_call: TRBD2; v_call: TRBV30; j_call: TRBJ2-3; cdr3_aa: CAWSRGGSDTQYF; cdr3_nt: TGTGCCTGGTCGCGGGGGGGCTCAGATACGCAGTATTTT
cdr3_length: 17; clone_size: many; d_call: TRBD2; v_call: TRBV9; j_call: TRBJ2-3; cdr3_aa: CASSVYQRGGRRDTQYF; cdr3_nt: TGTGCCAGCAGCGTATACCAGCGGGGGGGCCGGAGAGATACGCAGTATTTT
cdr3_length: 13; clone_size: once; d_call: -; v_call: TRBV30; j_call: TRBJ1-1; cdr3_aa: CAWSVQGNTEAFF; cdr3_nt: TGTGCCTGGAGTGTACAGGGTAACACTGAAGCTTTCTTT
cdr3_length: 15; clone_size: -; d_call: TRBD1; v_call: TRBV2; j_call: TRBJ2-3; cdr3_aa: CASRPIGGEGDTQYF; cdr3_nt: TGTGCCAGCAGACCCATAGGGGGCGAAGGAGATACGCAGTATTTT
cdr3_length: 15; clone_size: -; d_call: -; v_call: TRBV30; j_call: TRBJ1-5; cdr3_aa: CAWSYSDGLFQPQHF; cdr3_nt: TGTGCCTGGAGTTACTCCGACGGGCTTTTTCAGCCCCAGCATTTT
cdr3_length: 18; clone_size: -; d_call: TRBD1; v_call: TRBV4-3; j_call: TRBJ1-3; cdr3_aa: CASSRETGAGSSGNTIYF; cdr3_nt: TGCGCCAGCAGCCGAGAAACAGGGGCTGGGTCCTCTGGAAACACCATATATTTT
cdr3_length: 13; clone_size: -; d_call: -; v_call: TRBV27; j_call: TRBJ2-7; cdr3_aa: CASRRGQLYEQYF; cdr3_nt: TGTGCCAGCAGGCGCGGACAACTCTACGAGCAGTACTTC
cdr3_length: 16; clone_size: few; d_call: TRBD2; v_call: TRBV5-1; j_call: TRBJ2-3; cdr3_aa: CASSIGSGGQTDTQYF; cdr3_nt: TGCGCCAGCAGCATCGGTAGCGGGGGCCAAACAGATACGCAGTATTTT
cdr3_length: 19; clone_size: -; d_call: TRBD1; v_call: TRBV14; j_call: TRBJ2-5; cdr3_aa: CASSQDVTGQGALRETQYF; cdr3_nt: TGTGCCAGCAGCCAAGATGTAACCGGACAGGGGGCGCTTCGGGAGACCCAGTACTTC
cdr3_length: 14; clone_size: once; d_call: -; v_call: TRBV4-3; j_call: TRBJ1-1; cdr3_aa: CASSQDRETGEAFF; cdr3_nt: TGCGCCAGCAGCCAAGATCGGGAGACCGGCGAAGCTTTCTTT
cdr3_length: 14; clone_size: -; d_call: TRBD1; v_call: TRBV12-5; j_call: TRBJ1-5; cdr3_aa: CASGPGTAPGPQHF; cdr3_nt: TGTGCTAGTGGTCCTGGGACAGCCCCAGGCCCCCAGCATTTT
cdr3_length: 15; clone_size: -; d_call: -; v_call: TRBV29-1; j_call: TRBJ2-1; cdr3_aa: CSVTPDSFTGNEQFF; cdr3_nt: TGCAGCGTGACCCCAGACAGTTTCACCGGGAATGAGCAGTTCTTC
cdr3_length: 16; clone_size: few; d_call: -; v_call: TRBV4-3; j_call: TRBJ2-3; cdr3_aa: CASSQDSLPTPDTQYF; cdr3_nt: TGCGCCAGCAGCCAAGATTCACTACCAACCCCGGATACGCAGTATTTT
cdr3_length: 14; clone_size: once; d_call: -; v_call: TRBV30; j_call: TRBJ2-7; cdr3_aa: CAWSVGAFSYEQYF; cdr3_nt: TGTGCCTGGAGTGTCGGAGCGTTTTCCTACGAGCAGTACTTC
cdr3_length: 14; clone_size: few; d_call: -; v_call: TRBV5-6; j_call: TRBJ1-2; cdr3_aa: CASSQTAGRHGYTF; cdr3_nt: TGCGCCAGCAGCCAAACGGCAGGGAGGCATGGCTACACCTTC
cdr3_length: 14; clone_size: few; d_call: -; v_call: TRBV29-1; j_call: TRBJ2-3; cdr3_aa: CSVEVSTHTDTQYF; cdr3_nt: TGCAGCGTTGAAGTCAGTACCCACACAGATACGCAGTATTTT
cdr3_length: 15; clone_size: -; d_call: -; v_call: TRBV15; j_call: TRBJ2-3; cdr3_aa: CATSRDGGAADTQYF; cdr3_nt: TGTGCCACCAGCAGAGATGGGGGGGCCGCAGATACGCAGTATTTT
cdr3_length: 13; clone_size: -; d_call: -; v_call: TRBV7-9; j_call: TRBJ1-6; cdr3_aa: CAGTQGPGSPLHF; cdr3_nt: TGTGCCGGTACACAGGGTCCAGGATCACCCCTCCACTTT
cdr3_length: 12; clone_size: -; d_call: -; v_call: TRBV29-1; j_call: TRBJ1-2; cdr3_aa: CSVATTNYGYTF; cdr3_nt: TGCAGCGTTGCCACAACTAACTATGGCTACACCTTC
cdr3_length: 13; clone_size: medium-sized; d_call: -; v_call: TRBV10-2; j_call: TRBJ2-1; cdr3_aa: CASSANENNEQFF; cdr3_nt: TGCGCCAGCAGTGCGAACGAGAACAATGAGCAGTTCTTC
cdr3_length: 16; clone_size: few; d_call: -; v_call: TRBV7-9; j_call: TRBJ2-7; cdr3_aa: CASTSTRGQTSYEQYF; cdr3_nt: TGTGCCAGTACATCGACTCGAGGGCAGACCTCCTACGAGCAGTACTTC
cdr3_length: 12; clone_size: few; d_call: -; v_call: TRBV14; j_call: TRBJ1-5; cdr3_aa: CASSQAGQPQHF; cdr3_nt: TGTGCCAGCAGCCAAGCTGGTCAGCCCCAGCATTTT
cdr3_length: 14; clone_size: few; d_call: -; v_call: TRBV4-2; j_call: TRBJ2-3; cdr3_aa: CASSQDTGTDTQYF; cdr3_nt: TGTGCCAGCAGCCAAGACACAGGCACAGATACGCAGTATTTT
cdr3_length: 14; clone_size: many; d_call: TRBD1; v_call: TRBV11-2; j_call: TRBJ1-1; cdr3_aa: CASSLGQGNTEAFF; cdr3_nt: TGTGCCAGCAGCTTAGGACAGGGGAACACTGAAGCTTTCTTT
cdr3_length: 14; clone_size: many; d_call: TRBD2; v_call: TRBV9; j_call: TRBJ2-7; cdr3_aa: CASSPTGGPYEQYF; cdr3_nt: TGTGCCAGCAGCCCCACGGGGGGACCCTACGAGCAGTACTTC
cdr3_length: 13; clone_size: few; d_call: -; v_call: TRBV12-5; j_call: TRBJ1-2; cdr3_aa: CASGSGEFYGYTF; cdr3_nt: TGTGCTAGTGGTTCCGGGGAATTCTATGGCTACACCTTC
cdr3_length: 15; clone_size: -; d_call: -; v_call: TRBV30; j_call: TRBJ2-6; cdr3_aa: CAWSKGGSGANVLTF; cdr3_nt: TGTGCCTGGAGCAAGGGGGGCTCTGGGGCCAACGTCCTGACTTTC
cdr3_length: 13; clone_size: -; d_call: -; v_call: TRBV11-2; j_call: TRBJ2-7; cdr3_aa: CASRGDLDYEQYF; cdr3_nt: TGTGCCAGCAGGGGGGACTTAGACTACGAGCAGTACTTC
cdr3_length: 14; clone_size: -; d_call: TRBD1; v_call: TRBV9; j_call: TRBJ2-7; cdr3_aa: CASSVQWTGDEQYF; cdr3_nt: TGTGCCAGCAGCGTCCAATGGACAGGGGACGAGCAGTACTTC
cdr3_length: 15; clone_size: few; d_call: TRBD1; v_call: TRBV13; j_call: TRBJ2-7; cdr3_aa: CASSGQGNLHYEQYF; cdr3_nt: TGTGCCAGCAGCGGACAGGGGAATCTTCACTACGAGCAGTACTTC